This T cell receptor (beta chain) came from a study of identical twins. Notes on this clonotype: Its specificity is unknown.

V dropped 1 base and J dropped 6 bases, with 8 bases sitting between them. CDR1 and CDR2 from the germline V gene are SGHRS and YFSETQ. The CDR3 is made up of 13 amino acids. Template switching added a universal primer site, and cDNA bore unique molecular identifiers. TCRdb fed the 5' RACE reads into MiXCR, producing one record per CDR3 protein. The sample lists under 900,000 distinct CDR3 sequences, 15% to 20% occurring once. Study-wide points: Less excess twin sharing appeared in beta out-of-frame sequences.

This sample was shared with a second study, whose subject was T cells expressing NK-cell markers. In that study: Certain NKG2C+ T cell clones were expanded, and their HCMV specificity remained unclear.

The chain links TRBV5-1 to TRBJ2-1; D uncertain. Sequencing used PBMCs. The clonotype was recovered from a young woman in good health. CDR3 sequence (DNA): TGCGCCAGCAGCTTGAGGAGCGCCAATGAGCAGTTCTTC. Translating it yields CASSLRSANEQFF.